This T cell receptor beta chain was sequenced for a study of blood T cell repertoires in COVID-19. Study-wide context: Sites in the United States, Italy and Spain provided acute and convalescent COVID-19 samples.

Study processing details: Quantification of nucleated cells was approximated via reference gene primer amplification. Clones were sequenced by immunoSEQ multiplex PCR, and TCRdb holds only the in-frame ones, with some missing. The V and J calls and clone size are taken from that table; D and trimming were inferred from the DNA. The sample holds 120,000 to 150,000 clones, about nine tenths seen once. V gave up 10 bases and J gave up 6 bases; unmatched junction bases: 10. CDR1 is ENHRY and CDR2 is SYGVKD in the germline V gene. CDR3 length: 14 amino acids. The sequence was collected from a human donor in a cohort sampled during active COVID-19. The rearrangement joins TRBV10-3 to TRBJ2-3; 10 positions match TRBD2. Sequencing was performed on peripheral blood. In DNA form, the CDR3 reads TGTGCCACCGCGGAGCGGGGGGGCCGGGATACGCAGTATTTT. This sequence encodes CATAERGGRDTQYF.